This TCR beta chain was retrieved from a study of OX40 agonist ivuxolimab in advanced cancers. Across the study: A diagnosis of hepatocellular carcinoma, melanoma, renal cell or head and neck cancer was present in dose-escalation patients.

Generated by immunoSEQ multiplex PCR, the TCRdb table keeps only in-frame clones and is missing some. The sample lists about 69,000 clones; approximately 90% were seen once. Trimming removed 2 bases from V and 6 bases from J; junction bases left unmatched: 5. The CDR3 totals 15 residues. Germline CDR1 and CDR2: SGHAT and FQNNGV. Concerning this clone: What it binds is not known.

Prior autoimmune disease or systemic immunosuppression barred patients. Notes on the study in general: Averaged across samples, CD8+ T cells carried more expanded clones than CD4+ did. Certain nonresponders likewise exhibited a low normalized T-cell clonal expansion.

The chain combines TRBV11-2 with TRBJ2-3; 10 positions agree with TRBD2. The clonotype was recovered from an adult with an advanced solid tumor such as melanoma, head and neck, liver or kidney cancer. Sequencing used CD4+ or CD8+ T cells sorted from blood, obtained in a trial of the OX40 agonist ivuxolimab. CDR3 region: CASSLWSSGRDTQYF. DNA for the CDR3: TGTGCCAGCAGCTTATGGAGTAGCGGGAGGGATACGCAGTATTTT.